The rows below give T cell receptor beta chains drawn from one sample of a study of T cells in localized non-small cell lung cancer. The repertoire was sequenced with immunoSEQ multiplex PCR; TCRdb's copy has only in-frame clones and lacks some. The repertoire holds over 30,000 clones, approximately 80% seen once, with about two fifths in the top ten. This sample comprised peripheral blood, obtained before any cancer treatment. These receptors were obtained from a male donor at least 60 years old with stage II squamous cell lung carcinoma. Both conserved end residues are part of each CDR3. D genes are given only for firm matches. Clone size, where shown, is once, few, many, or a class for clones that have expanded.

d_call,clone_size,j_call,v_call,cdr3_length,cdr3_nt,cdr3_aa
NA,NA,TRBJ2-1,TRBV21-1,19,TGTGCCAGCAGTGGGGCGGGTAGCGGGAGTGCCCACTCCTACAATGAGCAGTTCTTC,CASSGAGSGSAHSYNEQFF
TRBD2,NA,TRBJ2-1,TRBV6-5,14,TGTGCCAGCAGCACCCCTGGGACTAGCGGGAGCAAGTTCTTC,CASSTPGTSGSKFF
TRBD1,few,TRBJ2-2,TRBV10-3,14,TGTGCCATCAGTGGGACAGGGGACACCGGGGAGCTGTTTTTT,CAISGTGDTGELFF
NA,NA,TRBJ2-5,TRBV7-9,13,TGTGCCAGCAGCTTAAATTCTCAAGAGACCCAGTACTTC,CASSLNSQETQYF
NA,NA,TRBJ2-3,TRBV11-3,14,TGTGCCAGCAGCCAGGAGGGCCGGACAGATACGCAGTATTTT,CASSQEGRTDTQYF
TRBD2,many,TRBJ2-5,TRBV19,16,TGTGCCAGTAGTCCCCACCGTAGCGGGGGGGCGGAGACCCAGTACTTC,CASSPHRSGGAETQYF
NA,few,TRBJ2-2,TRBV7-3,14,TGTGCCAGCAGCTCGGACAGTAACACCGGGGAGCTGTTTTTT,CASSSDSNTGELFF
TRBD1,hyperexpanded,TRBJ1-2,TRBV19,13,TGTGCCAGTAGTGTGACAGGGGATGATGGCTACACCTTC,CASSVTGDDGYTF
NA,NA,TRBJ1-2,TRBV18,15,TGTGCCAGCTCACCACCGTCAACCAGGGGATATGGCTACACCTTC,CASSPPSTRGYGYTF
NA,few,TRBJ1-1,TRBV29-1,12,TGCAGCGTTGCTAAGGGGGTGACTGAAGCTTTCTTT,CSVAKGVTEAFF
NA,few,TRBJ2-6,TRBV4-1,16,TGCGCCAGCAGCCAAGACTTAACCTCTGGGGCCAACGTCCTGACTTTC,CASSQDLTSGANVLTF
NA,NA,TRBJ2-7,TRBV29-1,13,TGCACCGCGTTGAGCTGGAAGGGAAACGAGCAGTACTTC,CTALSWKGNEQYF
NA,NA,TRBJ2-2,TRBV18,14,TGTGCCACAACCTCAGGGTTGGACACCGGGGAGCTGTTTTTT,CATTSGLDTGELFF
NA,few,TRBJ2-1,TRBV18,15,TGTGCCAGCTCACCAGCTCTAGTCAGGGACAATGAGCAGTTCTTC,CASSPALVRDNEQFF
NA,NA,TRBJ2-2,TRBV16,15,TGTGCCAGCAGCCAAGAGGCGCAGGGAGGCGGGGAGCTGTTTTTT,CASSQEAQGGGELFF
NA,NA,TRBJ2-7,TRBV4-1,14,TGCGCCAGCAGCTACGACATGGGTAAGAACGAGCAGTACTTC,CASSYDMGKNEQYF
TRBD2,NA,TRBJ2-3,TRBV5-1,16,TGCGCCAGCAGCGAACTAGCGGGAGCCAGCACAGATACGCAGTATTTT,CASSELAGASTDTQYF
NA,NA,TRBJ1-6,TRBV6-6,13,TGTGCCAGCAGCTCACCCGAAAATTCACCCCTCCACTTT,CASSSPENSPLHF
NA,NA,TRBJ1-4,TRBV19,13,TGTGCCAGTAGTGGGAGGGCAGGCGAAAAACTGTTTTTT,CASSGRAGEKLFF
TRBD1,NA,TRBJ1-5,TRBV5-1,15,TGCGCCAGCAGCCCGACGACAGGGGAGGGACAGCCCCAGCATTTT,CASSPTTGEGQPQHF
TRBD1,NA,TRBJ1-1,TRBV4-3,13,TGCGCCAGCAGCCAGGCGGGACAGGGTAAAGCTTTCTTT,CASSQAGQGKAFF
TRBD1,NA,TRBJ2-1,TRBV6-6,12,TGTGCCAGCAGTGGGACAGGGGATGAGCAGTTCTTC,CASSGTGDEQFF
NA,NA,TRBJ1-1,TRBV11-2,15,TGTGCCAGCAGCTTAGAGGCCGCAGGGAACACTGAAGCTTTCTTT,CASSLEAAGNTEAFF
NA,once,TRBJ1-5,TRBV19,17,TGTGCCAGTAGTAAGGCCGAGGGGGAGCGGGACAATCAGCCCCAGCATTTT,CASSKAEGERDNQPQHF
TRBD1,many,TRBJ1-1,TRBV7-3,13,TGTGCCAGCAGCAGGGACAGGGGGACTGAAGCTTTCTTT,CASSRDRGTEAFF
TRBD2,NA,TRBJ2-2,TRBV29-1,16,TGCAGCGTTGAAGGGCGGGAGGGCCCTCGGGGCGGGGAGCTGTTTTTT,CSVEGREGPRGGELFF
NA,NA,TRBJ2-3,TRBV5-1,11,TGCGCCAGCACCCAGGAGGATACGCAGTATTTT,CASTQEDTQYF
TRBD1,NA,TRBJ2-7,TRBV4-3,17,TGCGCCAGCAGCCAAGGGGCCCCCAGGACAGGATCCTACGAGCAGTACTTC,CASSQGAPRTGSYEQYF
TRBD1,NA,TRBJ2-7,TRBV7-3,14,TGTGCCAGCAGCTTGGACAGGGGTTCCTCCGAGCAGTACTTC,CASSLDRGSSEQYF
NA,NA,TRBJ2-7,TRBV4-3,13,TGCGCCAGCAGCCAAGACAGCTCCTACGAGCAGTACTTC,CASSQDSSYEQYF
TRBD2,NA,TRBJ2-1,TRBV6-5,15,TGTGCCAGCAGCAAAACTAGCGGGAGAGGCAATGAGCAGTTCTTC,CASSKTSGRGNEQFF